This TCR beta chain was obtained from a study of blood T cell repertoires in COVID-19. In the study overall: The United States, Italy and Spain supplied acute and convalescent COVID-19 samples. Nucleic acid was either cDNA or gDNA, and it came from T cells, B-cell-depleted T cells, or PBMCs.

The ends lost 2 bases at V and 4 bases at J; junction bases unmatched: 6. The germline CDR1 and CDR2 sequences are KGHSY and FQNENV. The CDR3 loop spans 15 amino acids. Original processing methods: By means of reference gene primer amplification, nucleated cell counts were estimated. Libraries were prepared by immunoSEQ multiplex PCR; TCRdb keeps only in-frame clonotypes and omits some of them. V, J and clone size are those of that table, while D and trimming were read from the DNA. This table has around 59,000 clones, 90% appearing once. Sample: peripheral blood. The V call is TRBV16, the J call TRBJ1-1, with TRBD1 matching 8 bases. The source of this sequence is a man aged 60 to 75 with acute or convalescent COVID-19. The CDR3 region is CASSQLLTGGTEAFF. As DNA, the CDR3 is TGTGCCAGCAGCCAACTCCTAACAGGGGGCACTGAAGCTTTCTTT.